The clone carrying this T cell receptor beta chain was found many times. Its antigen is unknown. Trimming removed 3 bases from V and 6 bases from J; junction bases left unmatched: 2. This CDR3 has 14 amino acids. In germline, CDR1 is MDHEN, CDR2 SYDVKM. The data were obtained in a study of metastatic and nonmetastatic thyroid tumors. Study context: Repertoires of blood and of tissue (tumor or nodule) from malignant and benign thyroid patients were compared.

Each patient came to thyroid surgery without any prior treatment (of any kind). Original analysis: The distant-metastasis classifier for papillary thyroid cancer was built from CDR3 differences across clinicopathological groups. TCRdb reprocessed the PCR reads via MiXCR. TCRdb, not the original authors, processed these V and J calls. This table has around 27,000 clones, more than 12% appearing once. Notes on the study in general: It was reportedly found that TCR beta diversity was significantly higher in malignant thyroid tumors than in benign nodules, a difference seen in both blood and tumor samples.

The chain joins TRBV28 to TRBJ1-4, with 9 bases matching TRBD1. Sequenced: blood. The clonotype was recovered from a female donor with papillary thyroid cancer or a benign thyroid nodule (not recorded which). Some clones in this sample may be carry-over from other donors' samples. CDR3 amino acids: CASSLGQGHEKLFF. The CDR3 coding sequence is TGTGCCAGCAGTTTGGGACAGGGCCATGAAAAACTGTTTTTT.